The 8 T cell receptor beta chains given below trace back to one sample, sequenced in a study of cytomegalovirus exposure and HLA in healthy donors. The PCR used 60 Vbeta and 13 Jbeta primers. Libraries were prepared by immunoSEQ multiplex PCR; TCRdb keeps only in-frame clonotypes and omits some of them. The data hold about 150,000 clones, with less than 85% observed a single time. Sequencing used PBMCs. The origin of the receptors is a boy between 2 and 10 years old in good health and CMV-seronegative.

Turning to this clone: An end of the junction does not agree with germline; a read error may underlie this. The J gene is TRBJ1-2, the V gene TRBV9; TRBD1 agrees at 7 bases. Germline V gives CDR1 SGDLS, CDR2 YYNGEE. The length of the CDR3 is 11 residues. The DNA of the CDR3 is TGTGCCAGCAGCCCTACCGGGACAGCCACTTTC. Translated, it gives CASSPTGTATF.

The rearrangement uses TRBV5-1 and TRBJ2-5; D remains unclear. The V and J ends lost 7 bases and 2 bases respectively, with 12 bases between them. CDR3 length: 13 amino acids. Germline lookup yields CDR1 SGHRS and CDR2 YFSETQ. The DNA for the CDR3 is TGCGCCAGCGCCGTGGGCCGTCAAGAGACCCAGTACTTC. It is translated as CASAVGRQETQYF.

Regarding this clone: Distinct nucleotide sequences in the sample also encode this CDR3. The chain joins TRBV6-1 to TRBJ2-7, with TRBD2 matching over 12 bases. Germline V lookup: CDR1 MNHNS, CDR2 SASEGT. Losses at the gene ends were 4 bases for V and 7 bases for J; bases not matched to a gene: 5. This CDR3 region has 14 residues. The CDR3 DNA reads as TGTGCCAGCAGTGGGCTAGCGGGAGGGAGTGAGCAGTACTTC. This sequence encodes CASSGLAGGSEQYF.

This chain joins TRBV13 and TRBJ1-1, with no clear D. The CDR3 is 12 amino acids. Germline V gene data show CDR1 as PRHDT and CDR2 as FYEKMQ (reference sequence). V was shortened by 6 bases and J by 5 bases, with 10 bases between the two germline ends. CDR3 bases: TGTGCCAGCAGGGGCGGGGAGACTGAAGCTTTCTTT. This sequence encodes CASRGGETEAFF.

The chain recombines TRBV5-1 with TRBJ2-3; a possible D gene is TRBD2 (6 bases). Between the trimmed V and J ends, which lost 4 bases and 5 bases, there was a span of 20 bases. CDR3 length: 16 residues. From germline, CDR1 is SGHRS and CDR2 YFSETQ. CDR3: CASSTIAVGVVDTQYF. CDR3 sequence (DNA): TGCGCCAGCAGCACCATAGCGGTTGGGGTGGTAGATACGCAGTATTTT.

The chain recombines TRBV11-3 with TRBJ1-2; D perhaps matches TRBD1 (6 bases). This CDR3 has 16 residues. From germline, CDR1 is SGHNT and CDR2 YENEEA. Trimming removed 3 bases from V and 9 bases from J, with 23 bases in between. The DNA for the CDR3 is TGTGCCAGCAGCTTTTTATTTTGGGGGCCCCTAGGGAGCTACACCTTC. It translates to CASSFLFWGPLGSYTF.

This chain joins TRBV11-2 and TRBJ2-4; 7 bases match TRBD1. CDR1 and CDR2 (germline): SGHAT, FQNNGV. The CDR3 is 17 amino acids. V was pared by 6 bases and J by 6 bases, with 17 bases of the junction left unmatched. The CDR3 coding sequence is TGTGCCAGCAGTTCTACAAACAGGGGCAGCCACGGAAACATTCAGTACTTC. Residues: CASSSTNRGSHGNIQYF.

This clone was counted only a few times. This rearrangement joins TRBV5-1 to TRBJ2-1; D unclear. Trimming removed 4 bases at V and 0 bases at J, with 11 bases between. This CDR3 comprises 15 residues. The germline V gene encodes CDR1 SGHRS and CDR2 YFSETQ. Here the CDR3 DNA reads TGCGCCAGCAGCCCACTCCGCGTCTCCTACAATGAGCAGTTCTTC. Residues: CASSPLRVSYNEQFF.